The clone carrying this TCR beta chain was observed a handful of times. What it binds is unknown. The data were obtained in a study of cytomegalovirus exposure and HLA in healthy donors. Per germline, CDR1 WNHNN and CDR2 SYGVQD (reference sequence). Deletions cut 4 bases from V and 4 bases from J, with 10 bases between. This CDR3 contains 14 residues. Whole-study findings and limits: Under in vitro conditions, three CMV-associated chains were confirmed as specific for CMV antigens. Cytomegalovirus association was assigned to approximately 160 TCR beta chains. Likely technical artifact: a cluster of highly shared sequence variants.

Use of 60 Vbeta and 13 Jbeta primers characterized the PCR. Here immunoSEQ multiplex PCR was the method, and the copy in TCRdb shows in-frame clones only, minus some. Of 100,000 to 150,000 clones listed, approximately 80% are singletons. The sequenced sample consisted of PBMCs. The clonotype originates from a woman aged 60 to 75 in good health and CMV-seronegative. The chain combines TRBV10-1 with TRBJ1-4; the D gene is possibly TRBD1 (5 bases). The CDR3 sequence: CASSAGDLNEKLFF. The CDR3 coding sequence is TGCGCCAGCAGTGCGGGGGATCTTAATGAAAAACTGTTTTTT.